The 20 T cell receptor beta chains presented below share a single source sample, sequenced in a study of cytomegalovirus exposure and HLA in healthy donors. Method: immunoSEQ multiplex PCR; TCRdb's copy keeps in-frame clones and lacks some. The sample includes roughly 270,000 clones, around 89% of them seen just once. Sequenced input: PBMCs. Every receptor here comes from a woman between 18 and 29 years old in good health and CMV-seronegative.

The CDR3 bases are TGCGCCAGCAGCTTAAGGACAGGGTGGGGCGGGGATTCCAATGAGCAGTTCTTC. This gives the protein CASSLRTGWGGDSNEQFF. J is TRBJ2-1 and V is TRBV5-1; 8 bases fit TRBD1. CDR3 size: 18 residues. Germline values: CDR1 SGHRS, CDR2 YFSETQ. V lost 2 bases, J lost 6 bases, and 16 bases stayed unmatched. Full variable domain (missing parts from reference TRBV5-1 and TRBJ2-1): KAGVTQTPRYLIKTRGQQVTLSCSPISGHRSVSWYQQTPGQGLQFLFEYFSETQRNKGNFPGRFSGRQFSNSRSEMNVSTLELGDSALYLCASSLRTGWGGDSNEQFFGPGTRLTVL.

The chain links TRBV4-3 to TRBJ2-7; the match to TRBD2 covers 11 bases. Per germline, CDR1 LGHNA and CDR2 YSLEER. Trimming at V came to 0 bases and at J to 3 bases, leaving 10 bases not matched to a gene. The CDR3 has 18 amino acids. CDR3 sequence: CASSQDSPPLAGVYEQYF. The CDR3 bases are TGCGCCAGCAGCCAAGATTCCCCTCCACTAGCGGGAGTCTACGAGCAGTACTTC.

This clone was recorded once. The chain carries TRBV9 and TRBJ1-2; a possible D gene is TRBD1 (5 bases). The CDR3 extends over 13 amino acids. The germline gives CDR1 SGDLS, CDR2 YYNGEE. The V end lost 3 bases, the J end lost 6 bases, and 12 bases lay between the germline ends. CDR3 sequence (DNA): TGTGCCAGCAGCGCCGGATGGGGCGATGGCTACACCTTC. Translated: CASSAGWGDGYTF. The full variable domain, with the rest looked up from reference TRBV9 and TRBJ1-2, is DSGVTQTPKHLITATGQRVTLRCSPRSGDLSVYWYQQSLDQGLQFLIQYYNGEERAKGNILERFSAQQFPDLHSELNLSSLELGDSALYFCASSAGWGDGYTFGSGTRLTVV.

This clone was counted ten times or more. This chain links TRBV4-1 with TRBJ2-1, with 7 bases identical to TRBD2. CDR1 and CDR2 from the germline V gene are MGHRA and YSYEKL. This CDR3 contains 14 residues. Trimming removed 0 bases from V and 8 bases from J; junction bases left unmatched: 4. The CDR3 DNA reads as TGCGCCAGCAGCCAAGACCGGGCGGGGGATGAGCAGTTCTTC. It translates to CASSQDRAGDEQFF.

In its sample, this clone was seen a few times. The chain couples TRBV30 to TRBJ1-5; 8 bases match TRBD1. The CDR3 runs to 14 residues. J was trimmed by 3 bases and V by 5 bases; bases with no gene match: 6. Germline loops: CDR1 GTSNPN, CDR2 SVGIG (reference sequence). The CDR3 DNA reads as TGTGCCTGGGGATTACAGGGGGTCAATCAGCCCCAGCATTTT. It is translated as CAWGLQGVNQPQHF.

The chain carries TRBV6-6 and TRBJ2-7; D ambiguous. This CDR3 is built from 15 residues. The V end was cut by 7 bases, the J end by 2 bases, with 18 bases between. Germline V gives CDR1 MNHNY, CDR2 SVGAGI (reference sequence). The CDR3 bases are TGTGCCAGCAAAGTGGCCGATTGGGCCCCCTACGAGCAGTACTTC. Its translation: CASKVADWAPYEQYF.

This sequence joins TRBV4-3 and TRBJ2-7, with 7 bases that match TRBD1. The J segment lost 3 bases and the V segment lost 1 base, leaving 9 bases of the junction unmatched. The V gene's germline CDR1 is LGHNA and CDR2 YSLEER. The CDR3 spans 16 residues. The CDR3 DNA reads TGCGCCAGCAGCCAAGTTATGGGGACAGAGGTCTACGAGCAGTACTTC. It specifies CASSQVMGTEVYEQYF.

This clone was seen once. The chain links TRBV6-1 to TRBJ2-5; TRBD1 aligns across 7 bases. Germline lookup yields CDR1 MNHNS and CDR2 SASEGT. The V segment lost 1 base and the J segment 2 bases; nucleotides outside the gene matches: 1. The CDR3 has 14 residues. The CDR3 loop reads CASSEGQGQETQYF. CDR3 sequence (DNA): TGTGCCAGCAGTGAAGGACAGGGTCAAGAGACCCAGTACTTC.

The rearrangement links TRBV27 to TRBJ2-3, with TRBD2 matching 11 bases. Unmatched junction bases numbered 7, after V lost 6 bases and J lost 2 bases. The CDR3 sequence is 16 residues long. CDR1 and CDR2 from the germline V gene are MNHEY and SMNVEV (reference sequence). The CDR3 sequence: CASSILAGGLTDTQYF. CDR3 nucleotide sequence: TGTGCCAGCAGCATCTTAGCGGGAGGGCTCACAGATACGCAGTATTTT.

The J gene is TRBJ1-5, the V gene TRBV9; TRBD1 aligns across 7 bases. V shed 5 bases and J 4 bases; nucleotides not matched to a gene: 9. CDR1 and CDR2 from the germline V gene are SGDLS and YYNGEE. The length of the CDR3 is 15 residues. The CDR3 loop is CASSREGARNQPQHF. For the CDR3, the DNA is TGTGCCAGCAGTCGTGAGGGGGCGCGGAATCAGCCCCAGCATTTT.

The chain employs TRBV28 and TRBJ2-1; no clear D. This CDR3 spans 14 amino acids. V gave up 2 bases and J gave up 2 bases, with 7 bases separating them. The germline V gene encodes CDR1 MDHEN and CDR2 SYDVKM. The CDR3 sequence is CASSLGSPYNEQFF. CDR3 nucleotides: TGTGCCAGCAGTTTAGGTAGCCCCTACAATGAGCAGTTCTTC.

The rearrangement links TRBV4-2 to TRBJ2-2; TRBD2 agrees at 7 bases. CDR1 is LGHNA, CDR2 YNFKEQ, per germline. The V segment lost 0 bases and the J segment 2 bases; nucleotides outside the gene matches: 3. The CDR3 has 16 amino acids. CDR3 loop: CASSQDPAGNTGELFF. The CDR3 nucleotides read TGTGCCAGCAGCCAAGATCCAGCGGGAAACACCGGGGAGCTGTTTTTT.

The CDR3 DNA reads TGTGCCAGCAGGCTGCAGCGGGAGGGCCGGGGGACCGGGGAGCTGTTTTTT. Its protein product is CASRLQREGRGTGELFF. This sequence joins TRBV28 and TRBJ2-2, with 10 bases aligning to TRBD2. CDR1 is MDHEN, CDR2 SYDVKM, per germline. The CDR3 length is 17 residues. Trimming took 6 bases from V and 5 from J; bases not matched to a gene: 12.

The rearrangement links TRBV28 to TRBJ1-5, with 7 bases fitting TRBD1. The junction had 4 bases not matched to a gene; V was cut back by 4 bases and J by 4 bases. The germline gives CDR1 MDHEN, CDR2 SYDVKM. The length of the CDR3 is 14 residues. The CDR3 DNA follows: TGTGCCAGCAGTTGGGGACAGCTGAATCAGCCCCAGCATTTT. Protein: CASSWGQLNQPQHF.

The chain employs TRBV5-1 and TRBJ1-2, with D unresolved. Per germline, CDR1 SGHRS and CDR2 YFSETQ. Between the trimmed V and J ends, which lost 4 bases and 1 base, there was a span of 17 bases. CDR3 length: 16 amino acids. The DNA of the CDR3 is TGCGCCAGCAGCCTCGTGGGAGAGGAGGTTAACTATGGCTACACCTTC. It is translated as CASSLVGEEVNYGYTF.

This chain links TRBV15 with TRBJ2-6; 11 bases fit TRBD1. This CDR3 comprises 19 residues. Trimming cost V 0 bases and J 1 base; bases outside gene matches: 5. CDR1 is LNHNV, CDR2 YYDKDF, per germline (reference sequence). The CDR3 sequence is CATSRDWTGGASGANVLTF. Here the CDR3 DNA reads TGTGCCACCAGCAGAGATTGGACAGGGGGCGCATCTGGGGCCAACGTCCTGACTTTC.

The chain recombines TRBV5-5 with TRBJ2-1, with 11 bases aligning to TRBD1. The CDR3 length is 15 residues. Germline V gene data show CDR1 as SGHKS and CDR2 as YYEKEE (reference sequence). V was clipped by 4 bases and J by 5 bases; unmatched bases: 5. CDR3 sequence: CASSLGQGADNEQFF. In nucleotides, the CDR3 is TGTGCCAGCAGCCTAGGACAGGGGGCGGACAATGAGCAGTTCTTC.

The V and J genes are TRBV5-1 and TRBJ1-2; D gene uncertain. With 4 bases removed from V and 4 bases from J, the gap between germline ends came to 11 bases. Germline loops: CDR1 SGHRS, CDR2 YFSETQ. The CDR3 covers 13 residues. CDR3 in DNA: TGCGCCAGCAGCCCAGGCCTCCGCTATGGCTACACCTTC. This encodes CASSPGLRYGYTF. Filled out from reference TRBV5-1 and TRBJ1-2, the complete variable domain reads KAGVTQTPRYLIKTRGQQVTLSCSPISGHRSVSWYQQTPGQGLQFLFEYFSETQRNKGNFPGRFSGRQFSNSRSEMNVSTLELGDSALYLCASSPGLRYGYTFGSGTRLTVV.

V usage is TRBV27 and J usage is TRBJ1-5; 7 nucleotides match TRBD1. With 4 bases clipped from V and 8 bases from J, the junction kept 11 bases outside the gene matches. The germline gives CDR1 MNHEY, CDR2 SMNVEV (reference sequence). The CDR3 runs to 15 residues. The CDR3 DNA sequence: TGTGCCAGCAGTTCCCCCGACAGGGTTGGTAAGCCCCAGCATTTT. Encoded protein: CASSSPDRVGKPQHF.

This chain joins TRBV5-1 and TRBJ2-3; D possibly corresponds to TRBD1 (5 bases). Germline V lookup: CDR1 SGHRS, CDR2 YFSETQ. The CDR3 spans 15 residues. The germline V and J ends were trimmed by 2 bases and 5 bases, with 15 bases remaining between them. CDR3 coding DNA: TGCGCCAGCAGCTTTCGGACACAGCAGGAAGATACGCAGTATTTT. It yields the protein CASSFRTQQEDTQYF.